This T cell receptor beta chain comes out of a study of control samples from healthy donors and cancer patients. This CDR3 comprises 12 residues. With 4 bases clipped from V and 3 bases from J, the junction kept 2 bases outside the gene matches. Germline CDR1 reads SQVTM; CDR2 reads ANQGSEA. This clone was counted a single time. Data came from immunoSEQ multiplex PCR; TCRdb stores just in-frame clones and leaves some out. The table includes 120,000 or so clones, roughly nine tenths detected once. This clonotype was obtained from a woman aged 18-29 years in good health. This chain uses TRBV29-1 with TRBJ2-7; TRBD2 aligns across 8 bases. Sequenced input: blood. The CDR3 reads CSVAAGVYEQYF. Here the CDR3 DNA reads TGCAGCGTTGCAGCGGGAGTCTACGAGCAGTACTTC.